This TCR beta chain stems from a study of radiotherapy plus CTLA-4 blockade in lung cancer. As for the study in general: 15% to 20% of enrolled patients responded objectively, and roughly 31% had disease control.

Germline V gene sequence: CDR1 SNHLY, CDR2 FYNNEI. CDR3 size: 15 residues. The J segment lost 1 base and the V segment lost 4 bases, leaving 6 bases of the junction unmatched. The table came from immunoSEQ multiplex PCR; TCRdb's copy has only in-frame clones and leaves some out. The table lists fewer than 50,000 clones, roughly 60% of them singletons. The TCR was taken from a human donor with non-small cell lung cancer who had a partial response to radiotherapy plus ipilimumab. This chain joins TRBV2 and TRBJ2-5, with TRBD2 matching 7 bases. The specimen comprised peripheral blood, sampled from a patient treated with radiotherapy plus ipilimumab. CDR3 residues: CASSATGGIQETQYF. The CDR3 bases are TGTGCCAGCAGTGCAACGGGGGGAATCCAAGAGACCCAGTACTTC.